Listed below are T cell receptor beta chains from one sample, sequenced in a study of long-term antiretroviral therapy in people with HIV. Here immunoSEQ multiplex PCR was the method, and the copy in TCRdb shows in-frame clones only, minus some. The table includes over 30,000 clones, roughly 98% detected once. Sequences were derived from unsorted PBMCs, sampled 7.6 years after starting antiretroviral therapy. These receptor sequences come from a man in his thirties or forties with HIV. The CDR3 runs from the conserved cysteine through the conserved F or W. The D gene is left open where the match is weak. Some rows mark clone size as missing; the rest say once, few, many or name a class of expanded clone.

v_gene	j_gene	abundance	d_gene	CDR3aa	CDR3nt
TRBV9	TRBJ2-5	-	-	CASSAETQRGETQYF	TGTGCCAGCAGCGCAGAGACCCAGAGGGGAGAGACCCAGTACTTC
TRBV19	TRBJ1-1	-	-	CASSIWGADTEAFF	TGTGCCAGTAGTATCTGGGGAGCAGACACTGAAGCTTTCTTT
TRBV7-9	TRBJ1-3	-	TRBD1	CASNGIPGGQGAGNTIYF	TGTGCCAGCAACGGAATCCCCGGAGGACAGGGTGCTGGAAACACCATATATTTT
TRBV11-2	TRBJ2-3	-	TRBD2	CASSVSGGAGTDTQYF	TGTGCCAGCAGCGTTAGCGGGGGAGCGGGCACAGATACGCAGTATTTT
TRBV6-4	TRBJ1-5	-	-	CASTHSQPQHF	TGTGCCAGCACGCACAGTCAGCCCCAGCATTTT
TRBV7-3	TRBJ1-1	-	-	CASSLSGTTEAFF	TGTGCCAGCAGCTTATCAGGGACCACTGAAGCTTTCTTT
TRBV30	TRBJ1-1	few	-	CAWNEFAGDGKAFF	TGTGCCTGGAACGAGTTTGCCGGGGACGGAAAAGCTTTCTTT
TRBV27	TRBJ2-5	-	-	CASKKHFQETQYF	TGTGCCAGCAAGAAACACTTCCAAGAGACCCAGTACTTC
TRBV27	TRBJ2-7	once	-	CASSTGQDAGGGDEQYF	TGTGCCAGCAGCACCGGACAGGACGCTGGTGGAGGGGACGAGCAGTACTTC
TRBV4-3	TRBJ2-2	-	-	CASSLTGTGELFF	TGCGCCAGCAGCCTTACAGGGACCGGGGAGCTGTTTTTT
TRBV4-1	TRBJ2-7	-	-	CASSQGQGTYEQYF	TGCGCCAGCAGCCAAGGGCAGGGTACCTACGAGCAGTACTTC
TRBV4-1	TRBJ1-2	-	-	CASSQDWVLYGYTF	TGCGCCAGCAGCCAAGATTGGGTTCTCTATGGCTACACCTTC
TRBV4-1	TRBJ1-1	-	-	CASSQEIRMNTEAFF	TGCGCCAGCAGCCAAGAGATACGGATGAACACTGAAGCTTTCTTT
TRBV13	TRBJ2-7	once	-	CASSQGQYEQYF	TGTGCCAGCAGCCAAGGACAGTACGAGCAGTACTTC
TRBV7-6	TRBJ2-7	-	-	CASSSLTGIPYEQYF	TGTGCCAGCAGCTCCCTGACAGGTATACCCTACGAGCAGTACTTC
TRBV6-6	TRBJ1-5	-	-	CASSYGGTQPQHF	TGTGCCAGCAGTTATGGGGGCACTCAGCCCCAGCATTTT
TRBV5-5	TRBJ2-7	once	-	CASSLDGLRYEQYF	TGTGCCAGCAGCTTGGATGGGTTGCGCTACGAGCAGTACTTC
TRBV5-8	TRBJ2-7	-	TRBD1	CASSLATGGYEQYF	TGTGCCAGCAGCTTGGCGACAGGGGGCTACGAGCAGTACTTC
TRBV4-3	TRBJ2-1	-	-	CASSQDVGRVAAGEQFF	TGCGCCAGCAGCCAAGACGTGGGGCGCGTTGCGGCCGGTGAGCAGTTCTTC
TRBV6-1	TRBJ1-1	-	-	CASKEDHTEAFF	TGTGCCAGCAAAGAGGACCACACTGAAGCTTTCTTT
TRBV5-1	TRBJ2-7	-	-	CASSPTPGPPWEQYF	TGCGCCAGCAGCCCAACGCCGGGGCCCCCGTGGGAGCAGTACTTC
TRBV18	TRBJ2-7	-	-	CASSRGRDYEQYF	TGTGCCAGCTCACGGGGCAGGGACTACGAGCAGTACTTC
TRBV4-1	TRBJ1-2	-	-	CASSHLHGDIDYGYTF	TGCGCCAGCAGCCACCTCCACGGGGATATAGACTATGGCTACACCTTC
TRBV5-1	TRBJ2-3	-	TRBD2	CASSLGVSSGVSTDTQYF	TGCGCCAGCAGCTTGGGGGTTTCTAGCGGAGTTAGCACAGATACGCAGTATTTT
TRBV7-9	TRBJ2-7	-	-	CASSFERAYEQYF	TGTGCCAGCAGCTTCGAGCGGGCCTACGAGCAGTACTTC
TRBV19	TRBJ2-7	-	TRBD1	CASSRGGRAASPGEQYF	TGTGCCAGTAGCAGAGGGGGCAGGGCCGCCTCTCCTGGCGAGCAGTACTTC
TRBV29-1	TRBJ2-3	-	TRBD2	CSGTSGRAVDTQYF	TGCAGCGGAACTAGCGGGAGGGCGGTAGATACGCAGTATTTT
TRBV6-5	TRBJ2-3	-	-	CASSLLASGTDTQYF	TGTGCCAGCAGTCTTCTAGCAAGTGGGACAGATACGCAGTATTTT
TRBV29-1	TRBJ1-4	-	TRBD1	CSVRTGGGGTNEKLFF	TGCAGCGTCAGGACAGGAGGAGGGGGGACTAATGAAAAACTGTTTTTT
TRBV10-3	TRBJ2-1	-	TRBD2	CAISDFVGTSGIVGKDNEQFF	TGTGCCATCAGTGATTTTGTGGGGACTAGCGGGATAGTGGGGAAGGACAATGAGCAGTTCTTC
TRBV7-9	TRBJ2-7	-	-	CASSLEAGYEQYF	TGTGCCAGCAGCTTAGAGGCGGGCTACGAGCAGTACTTC
TRBV30	TRBJ1-4	-	-	CAWSNRRNEKLFF	TGTGCCTGGAGTAACAGGAGGAATGAAAAACTGTTTTTT
TRBV29-1	TRBJ2-3	-	-	CSAVGAGTDTQYF	TGCAGCGCGGTAGGGGCTGGGACAGATACGCAGTATTTT
TRBV7-9	TRBJ2-7	-	-	CASSLGGGISYEQYF	TGTGCCAGCAGCTTAGGTGGCGGGATTTCCTACGAGCAGTACTTC
TRBV7-2	TRBJ2-3	-	-	CASSYIADTQYF	TGTGCCAGCAGCTACATTGCAGATACGCAGTATTTT
TRBV19	TRBJ1-4	-	-	CASSLDPTNEKLFF	TGTGCCAGTAGCCTCGACCCAACTAATGAAAAACTGTTTTTT
TRBV9	TRBJ2-7	-	-	CASSGLGYEQYF	TGTGCCAGCAGCGGGTTGGGCTACGAGCAGTACTTC
TRBV6-1	TRBJ1-5	-	-	CASSEAGAVSNQPQHF	TGTGCCAGCAGTGAAGCCGGGGCCGTTAGCAATCAGCCCCAGCATTTT
TRBV7-2	TRBJ2-3	-	-	CASSLRSPTSTDTQYF	TGTGCCAGCAGCTTACGGAGTCCCACTAGCACAGATACGCAGTATTTT
TRBV7-9	TRBJ1-1	-	-	CASSLGQAVWAFF	TGTGCCAGCAGCTTAGGACAGGCCGTTTGGGCTTTCTTT
TRBV6-5	TRBJ2-5	-	-	CASSYFGETQYF	TGTGCCAGCAGTTATTTCGGAGAGACCCAGTACTTC
TRBV6-6	TRBJ2-3	-	TRBD2	CASSYGRRGADTQYF	TGTGCCAGCAGTTACGGAAGGCGGGGGGCAGATACGCAGTATTTT
TRBV5-6	TRBJ2-7	-	-	CASSPGGHLDYEQYF	TGTGCCAGCAGCCCCGGGGGGCACCTCGACTACGAGCAGTACTTC
TRBV5-5	TRBJ2-7	-	TRBD1	CASSLDRNNEQYF	TGTGCCAGCAGCCTGGACAGGAATAACGAGCAGTACTTC
TRBV7-9	TRBJ1-3	-	-	CASSLGATLVSGNTIYF	TGTGCCAGCAGCTTAGGGGCGACTCTCGTCTCTGGAAACACCATATATTTT
TRBV6-4	TRBJ2-1	-	-	CASSDRMWNNEQFF	TGTGCCAGCAGTGACAGGATGTGGAACAATGAGCAGTTCTTC
TRBV6-5	TRBJ2-3	-	TRBD2	CASSYQGGGADTQYF	TGTGCCAGCAGTTATCAAGGCGGGGGTGCAGATACGCAGTATTTT
TRBV4-3	TRBJ2-3	-	TRBD1	CASSLRDRDADTQYF	TGCGCCAGCAGCCTAAGGGACAGGGACGCGGATACGCAGTATTTT
TRBV15	TRBJ1-4	-	-	CATSRDGGAFGEKLFF	TGTGCCACCAGCAGAGACGGAGGGGCGTTTGGTGAAAAACTGTTTTTT